Listed here are 12 T cell receptor beta chains from one sample, sequenced in a study of T-cell reconstitution after alpha-beta-depleted transplantation in children (dated by TCRdb to the mid-2010s). The treatment or condition label here, explained by the study, means: allogeneic hematopoietic cell transplantation with graft depleted of TCRalphabeta T cells and CD19 B cells. Library prep was done by PCR. Sequenced on an Illumina HiSeq 2500. TCR library preparation used molecular barcoding, with unique molecular identifiers applied to normalize quantification of the TCRbeta repertoire. Using fastp at Q25 and MiXCR, TCRdb reprocessed the public reads and kept productive beta chains. Every distinct CDR3 protein forms one entry, paired with its most common genes and DNA. The sample table contains 700,000 to 950,000 distinct CDR3 sequences; only one count was recorded for roughly 16% of them. The ten largest clones capture around 5% of the sample.

The sample here was PBMCs, mostly from graft donor cells, taken 360 days after TCRalphabeta/CD19-depleted stem cell transplant. The receptor source for this set is a male patient younger than 18 who had a stem cell transplant for acute lymphoblastic leukemia, so the T cells may come from the graft donor.

In its sample, this clonotype was seen a few times. This chain connects TRBV12-5 to TRBJ2-3; D unresolved. Germline CDR1 LGHNT, CDR2 FRNRAP. The CDR3 contains 13 residues. V was pared by 5 bases and J by 6 bases, with 12 bases between. The CDR3 bases are TGTGCTAGTGGTCCATTCACAGCTGATACGCAGTATTTT. Its protein product is CASGPFTADTQYF. Drawing the rest from reference TRBV12-5 and TRBJ2-3, the complete variable domain is DARVTQTPRHKVTEMGQEVTMRCQPILGHNTVFWYRQTMMQGLELLAYFRNRAPLDDSGMPKDRFSAEMPDATLATLKIQPSEPRDSAVYFCASGPFTADTQYFGPGTRLTVL.

There are a few counts of this clonotype. The rearrangement joins TRBV20-1 to TRBJ2-6; TRBD1 aligns across 10 bases. The germline V gene has CDR1 DFQATT and CDR2 SNEGSKA (reference sequence). V shed 6 bases and J 10 bases; nucleotides not matched to a gene: 12. The CDR3 contains 15 residues. In DNA form, the CDR3 reads TGCAGTGCCCTCTCCGGGACAGGGGATCCTAACGTCCTGACTTTC. This codes for CSALSGTGDPNVLTF.

This clonotype was found a few times. This chain joins TRBV7-2 and TRBJ1-5, with D unresolved. Germline V lookup: CDR1 SGHTA, CDR2 FQGNSA. V gave up 3 bases and J gave up 7 bases, with 13 bases separating them. The CDR3 length is 14 residues. CDR3 amino acids: CASSFEGSAQPQHF. CDR3 DNA sequence: TGTGCCAGCAGCTTTGAAGGGTCGGCCCAGCCCCAGCATTTT.

The chain has TRBV20-1 and TRBJ2-7; D is possibly TRBD2 (6 bases). The CDR3 consists of 13 residues. V was cut by 1 base and J by 1 base, with 8 bases left in between. Germline V lookup: CDR1 DFQATT, CDR2 SNEGSKA (reference sequence). CDR3 sequence: CSARAGVSYEQYF. The CDR3 region has the DNA TGCAGTGCTAGAGCGGGAGTATCCTACGAGCAGTACTTC.

This clonotype was seen only a few times. The chain joins TRBV6-4 to TRBJ2-7, with 7 bases lining up with TRBD2. Germline V gene data show CDR1 as MRHNA and CDR2 as SNTAGT. This CDR3 spans 17 amino acids. J was trimmed by 0 bases and V by 2 bases; bases with no gene match: 10. CDR3: CASSDPGGGAYSYEQYF. In DNA, the CDR3 is TGTGCCAGCAGTGACCCTGGGGGAGGGGCGTACTCCTACGAGCAGTACTTC.

The genes are TRBV7-3 and TRBJ2-7; 8 nucleotides align to TRBD2. Trimming at V came to 5 bases and at J to 6 bases, leaving 9 bases not matched to a gene. The V gene's germline CDR1 is SGHTA and CDR2 FQGTGA. There are 14 residues in the CDR3. The CDR3 region has the DNA TGTGCCAGCAGCCCCGGGACTAGGGTGGGCGAGCAGTACTTC. This codes for CASSPGTRVGEQYF. Filled out from reference TRBV7-3 and TRBJ2-7, the complete variable domain reads GAGVSQTPSNKVTEKGKYVELRCDPISGHTALYWYRQSLGQGPEFLIYFQGTGAADDSGLPNDRFFAVRPEGSVSTLKIQRTERGDSAVYLCASSPGTRVGEQYFGPGTRLTVT.

The chain employs TRBV23-1 and TRBJ2-2; D gene uncertain. TRBV23-1 is noted as an ORF with a role that remains uncertain. This CDR3 comprises 12 residues. V was clipped by 2 bases and J by 7 bases, with 5 bases between them. The CDR3 DNA follows: TGCGCCAGCAGTCAAAGGATCGGGGAGCTGTTTTTT. Translated: CASSQRIGELFF.

This clonotype was detected a few times. One junction end does not reproduce the germline sequence, and a read error may be involved. The rearrangement joins TRBV20-1 to TRBJ1-1; D gene ambiguous. The CDR3 loop spans 12 amino acids. Germline CDR1 reads DFQATT; CDR2 reads SNEGSKA (reference sequence). The CDR3 loop is CSASPLKTEAFF. The CDR3 nucleotides read TGCAGTGCTAGTCCCCTGAAGACTGAAGCTTTCTTT.

In its sample, this clonotype was seen a few times. The chain joins TRBV6-5 to TRBJ2-1; 7 bases map to TRBD2. The CDR3 has 16 amino acids. With V trimmed by 4 bases and J by 5 bases, 11 bases remained unmatched. Per germline, CDR1 MNHEY and CDR2 SVGAGI. The CDR3 sequence: CASSSAGPFVHNEQFF. DNA of the CDR3: TGTGCCAGCAGTTCAGCGGGACCATTCGTCCACAATGAGCAGTTCTTC.

This clonotype was detected a few times. V and J are TRBV5-1 and TRBJ1-2, with TRBD1 identical over 7 bases. The CDR3 consists of 16 residues. With V trimmed by 4 bases and J by 3 bases, 12 bases remained unmatched. From germline, CDR1 is SGHRS and CDR2 YFSETQ. The CDR3 DNA sequence: TGCGCCAGCAGCCGGGGACAGCAAGGTCGCGACTATGGCTACACCTTC. Its protein product is CASSRGQQGRDYGYTF.

This clonotype came up a few times. The rearrangement joins TRBV11-2 to TRBJ2-5; no firm D call. CDR1 is SGHAT and CDR2 is FQNNGV in the germline V gene. V shed 6 bases and J shed 0 bases, with 5 bases lying between them. The CDR3 is 12 amino acids. CDR3 protein: CASSYNQETQYF. CDR3 in DNA: TGTGCCAGCAGTTATAACCAAGAGACCCAGTACTTC. The full variable domain, with the rest looked up from reference TRBV11-2 and TRBJ2-5, is EAGVAQSPRYKIIEKRQSVAFWCNPISGHATLYWYQQILGQGPKLLIQFQNNGVVDDSQLPKDRFSAERLKGVDSTLKIQPAKLEDSAVYLCASSYNQETQYFGPGTRLLVL.

This clonotype was seen more than once but under ten times. The J gene is TRBJ2-3, the V gene TRBV29-1; perhaps D is TRBD1 or TRBD2 (5 bases each). CDR1 SQVTM and CDR2 ANQGSEA come from the germline V gene. This CDR3 spans 19 amino acids. V was cut by 3 bases and J by 0 bases, with 25 bases left in between. The CDR3 sequence: CSVDPVETGPSSSTDTQYF. CDR3 bases: TGCAGCGTTGACCCGGTGGAGACGGGACCTTCCTCTAGCACAGATACGCAGTATTTT.